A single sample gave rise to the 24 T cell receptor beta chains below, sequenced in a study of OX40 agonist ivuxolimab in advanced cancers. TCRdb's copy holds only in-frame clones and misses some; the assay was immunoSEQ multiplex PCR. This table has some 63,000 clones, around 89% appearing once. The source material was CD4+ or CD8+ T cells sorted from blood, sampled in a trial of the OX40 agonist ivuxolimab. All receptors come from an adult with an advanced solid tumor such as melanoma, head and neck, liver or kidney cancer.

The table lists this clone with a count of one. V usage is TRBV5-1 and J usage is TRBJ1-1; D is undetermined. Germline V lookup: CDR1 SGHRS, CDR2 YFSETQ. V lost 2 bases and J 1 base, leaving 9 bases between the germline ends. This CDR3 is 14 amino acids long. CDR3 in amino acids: CASSLGLSNTEAFF. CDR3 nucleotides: TGCGCCAGCAGCTTAGGGTTATCGAACACTGAAGCTTTCTTT.

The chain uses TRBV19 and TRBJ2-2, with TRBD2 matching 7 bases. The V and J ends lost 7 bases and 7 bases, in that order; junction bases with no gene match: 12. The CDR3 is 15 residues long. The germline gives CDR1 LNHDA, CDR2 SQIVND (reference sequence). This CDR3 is CASTPYVGGSGELFF. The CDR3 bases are TGTGCCAGTACCCCATATGTCGGGGGGAGCGGGGAGCTGTTTTTT.

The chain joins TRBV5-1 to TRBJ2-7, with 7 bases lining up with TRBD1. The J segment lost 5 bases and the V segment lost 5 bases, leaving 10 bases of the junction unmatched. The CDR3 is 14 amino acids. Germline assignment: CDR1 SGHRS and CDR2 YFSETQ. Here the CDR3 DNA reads TGCGCCAGCAGTCCGAAGACAGGGACCGACGAGCAGTACTTC. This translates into CASSPKTGTDEQYF.

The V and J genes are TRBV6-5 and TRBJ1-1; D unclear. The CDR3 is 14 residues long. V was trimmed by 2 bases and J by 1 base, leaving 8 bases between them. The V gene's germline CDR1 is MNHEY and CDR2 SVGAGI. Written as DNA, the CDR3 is TGTGCCAGCAGTTACAGCCACCCGAACACTGAAGCTTTCTTT. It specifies CASSYSHPNTEAFF.

The CDR3, as DNA: TGCAGCGTTGAAGACGCTTTCTTT. Its translation is CSVEDAFF. This chain uses TRBV29-1 with TRBJ1-1; D unclear. This CDR3 comprises 8 residues. With 0 bases removed from V and 11 bases from J, the gap between germline ends came to 1 base. Germline V lookup: CDR1 SQVTM, CDR2 ANQGSEA. The full variable domain, in which reference TRBV29-1 and TRBJ1-1 provide the parts outside the CDR3, is SAVISQKPSRDICQRGTSLTIQCQVDSQVTMMFWYRQQPGQSLTLIATANQGSEATYESGFVIDKFPISRPNLTFSTLTVSNMSPEDSSIYLCSVEDAFFGQGTRLTVV.

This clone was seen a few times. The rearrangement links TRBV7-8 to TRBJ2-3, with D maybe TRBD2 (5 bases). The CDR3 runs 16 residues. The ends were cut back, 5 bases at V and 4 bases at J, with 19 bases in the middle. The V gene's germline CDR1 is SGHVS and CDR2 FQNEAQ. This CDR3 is CASSQRTLRVADTQYF. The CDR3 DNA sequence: TGTGCCAGCAGCCAGAGGACCTTGAGGGTGGCAGATACGCAGTATTTT.

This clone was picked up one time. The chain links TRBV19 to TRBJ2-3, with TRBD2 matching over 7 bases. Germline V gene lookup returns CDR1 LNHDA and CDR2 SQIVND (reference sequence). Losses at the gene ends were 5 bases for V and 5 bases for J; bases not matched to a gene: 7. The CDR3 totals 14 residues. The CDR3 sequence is CASSSLTGGDTQYF. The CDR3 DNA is TGTGCCAGTAGTTCGCTTACGGGGGGAGATACGCAGTATTTT.

CDR3 DNA sequence: TGTGCCAGCTCCGCTTCTGACGGCTCCTACGAGCAGTACTTC. Encoded protein: CASSASDGSYEQYF. This chain links TRBV18 with TRBJ2-7; D uncertain. The CDR3 has 14 amino acids. In germline, CDR1 is KGHSH, CDR2 LQKENI. Trimming took 6 bases from V and 0 from J, leaving 12 bases between them. Using reference TRBV18 and TRBJ2-7 for the parts outside the CDR3, the full variable domain is NAGVMQNPRHLVRRRGQEARLRCSPMKGHSHVYWYRQLPEEGLKFMVYLQKENIIDESGMPKERFSAEFPKEGPSILRIQQVVRGDSAAYFCASSASDGSYEQYFGPGTRLTVT.

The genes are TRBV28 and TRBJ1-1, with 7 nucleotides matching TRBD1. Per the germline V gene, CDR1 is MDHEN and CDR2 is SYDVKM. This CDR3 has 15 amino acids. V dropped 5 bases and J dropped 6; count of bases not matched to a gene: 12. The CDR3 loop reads CASSTARDSRPEAFF. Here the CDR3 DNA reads TGTGCCAGCAGTACCGCTCGGGACAGCCGACCTGAAGCTTTCTTT.

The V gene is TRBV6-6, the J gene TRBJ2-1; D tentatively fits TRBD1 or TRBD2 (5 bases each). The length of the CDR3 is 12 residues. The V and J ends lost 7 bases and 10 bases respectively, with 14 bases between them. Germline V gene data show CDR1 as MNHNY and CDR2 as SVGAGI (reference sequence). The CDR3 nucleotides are TGTGCCAGCAACTCAGAGGGACCAGAGCAGTTCTTC. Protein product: CASNSEGPEQFF.

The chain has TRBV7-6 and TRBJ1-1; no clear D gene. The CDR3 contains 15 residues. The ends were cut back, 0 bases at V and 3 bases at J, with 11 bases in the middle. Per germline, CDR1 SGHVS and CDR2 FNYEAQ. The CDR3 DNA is TGTGCCAGCAGCTTAGCGCTGGGAGAGGACACTGAAGCTTTCTTT. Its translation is CASSLALGEDTEAFF.

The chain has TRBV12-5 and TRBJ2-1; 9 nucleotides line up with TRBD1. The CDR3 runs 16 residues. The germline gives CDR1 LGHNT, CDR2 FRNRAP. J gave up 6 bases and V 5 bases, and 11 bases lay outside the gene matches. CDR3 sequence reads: CASGPAGTGNTNEQFF. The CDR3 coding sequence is TGTGCTAGTGGTCCGGCCGGGACAGGGAATACCAATGAGCAGTTCTTC.

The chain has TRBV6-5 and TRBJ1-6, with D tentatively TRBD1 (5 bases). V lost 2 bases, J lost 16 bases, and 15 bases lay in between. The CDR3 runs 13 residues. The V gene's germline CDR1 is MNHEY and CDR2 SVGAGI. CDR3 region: CASSYGGSSFLHF. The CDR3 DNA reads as TGTGCCAGCAGTTACGGGGGATCCTCGTTTCTCCACTTT.

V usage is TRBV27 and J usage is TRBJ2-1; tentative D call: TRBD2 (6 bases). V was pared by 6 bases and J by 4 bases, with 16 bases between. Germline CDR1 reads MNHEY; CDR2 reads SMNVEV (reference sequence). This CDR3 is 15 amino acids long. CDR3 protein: CASRLIPGDYNEQFF. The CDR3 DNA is TGTGCCAGCAGACTCATACCGGGAGATTACAATGAGCAGTTCTTC.

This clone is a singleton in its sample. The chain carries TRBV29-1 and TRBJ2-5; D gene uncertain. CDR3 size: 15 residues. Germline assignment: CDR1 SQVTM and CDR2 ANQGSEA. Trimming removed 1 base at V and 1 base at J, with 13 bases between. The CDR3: CSVEAWMGGQETQYF. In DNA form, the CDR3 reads TGCAGCGTTGAAGCCTGGATGGGTGGCCAAGAGACCCAGTACTTC. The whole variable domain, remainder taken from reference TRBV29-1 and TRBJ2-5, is SAVISQKPSRDICQRGTSLTIQCQVDSQVTMMFWYRQQPGQSLTLIATANQGSEATYESGFVIDKFPISRPNLTFSTLTVSNMSPEDSSIYLCSVEAWMGGQETQYFGPGTRLLVL.

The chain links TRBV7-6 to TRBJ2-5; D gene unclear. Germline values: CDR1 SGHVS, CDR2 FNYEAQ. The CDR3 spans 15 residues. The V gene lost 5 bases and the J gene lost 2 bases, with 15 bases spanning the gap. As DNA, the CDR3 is TGTGCCAGCAGCCCCAACAGAGCCCCACAAGAGACCCAGTACTTC. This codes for CASSPNRAPQETQYF. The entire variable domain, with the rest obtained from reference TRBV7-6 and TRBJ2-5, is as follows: GAGVSQSPRYKVTKRGQDVALRCDPISGHVSLYWYRQALGQGPEFLTYFNYEAQQDKSGLPNDRFSAERPEGSISTLTIQRTEQRDSAMYRCASSPNRAPQETQYFGPGTRLLVL.

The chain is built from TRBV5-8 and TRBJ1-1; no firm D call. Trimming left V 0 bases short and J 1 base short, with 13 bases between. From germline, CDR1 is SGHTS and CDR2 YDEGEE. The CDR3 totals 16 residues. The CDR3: CASSLGGGRWNTEAFF. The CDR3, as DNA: TGTGCCAGCAGCTTGGGGGGAGGACGTTGGAACACTGAAGCTTTCTTT. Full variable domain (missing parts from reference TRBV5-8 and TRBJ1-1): EAGVTQSPTHLIKTRGQQATLRCSPISGHTSVYWYQQALGLGLQFLLWYDEGEERNRGNFPPRFSGRQFPNYSSELNVNALELEDSALYLCASSLGGGRWNTEAFFGQGTRLTVV.

Here the CDR3 DNA reads TGCAGCGTCAAAGGACAGGTTAGCTCCTACAATGAGCAGTTCTTC. Its protein is CSVKGQVSSYNEQFF. The chain carries TRBV29-1 and TRBJ2-1; 7 nucleotides agree with TRBD1. This CDR3 contains 15 residues. V gave up 6 bases and J gave up 0 bases; unmatched junction bases: 8. Germline values: CDR1 SQVTM, CDR2 ANQGSEA.

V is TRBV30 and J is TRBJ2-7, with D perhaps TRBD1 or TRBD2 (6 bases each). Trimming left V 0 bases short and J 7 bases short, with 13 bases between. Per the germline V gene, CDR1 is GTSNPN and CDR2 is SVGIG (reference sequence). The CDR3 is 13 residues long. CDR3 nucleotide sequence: TGTGCCTGGAGTGTATTACGGGGGCAGGAGCAGTACTTC. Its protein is CAWSVLRGQEQYF. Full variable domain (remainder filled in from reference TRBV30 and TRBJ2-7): SQTIHQWPATLVQPVGSPLSLECTVEGTSNPNLYWYRQAAGRGLQLLFYSVGIGQISSEVPQNLSASRPQDRQFILSSKKLLLSDSGFYLCAWSVLRGQEQYFGPGTRLTVT.

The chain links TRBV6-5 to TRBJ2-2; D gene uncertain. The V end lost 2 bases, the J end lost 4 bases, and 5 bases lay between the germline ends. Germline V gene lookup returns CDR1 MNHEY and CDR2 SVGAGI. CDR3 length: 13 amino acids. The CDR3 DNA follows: TGTGCCAGCAGTTACCCTATCACCGGGGAGCTGTTTTTT. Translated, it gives CASSYPITGELFF.

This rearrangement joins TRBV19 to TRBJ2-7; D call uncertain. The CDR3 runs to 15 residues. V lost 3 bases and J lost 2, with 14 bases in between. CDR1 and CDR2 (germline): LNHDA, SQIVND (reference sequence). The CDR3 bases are TGTGCCAGTAGTATTGGGTTTGGGATCGCCTACGAGCAGTACTTC. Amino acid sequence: CASSIGFGIAYEQYF. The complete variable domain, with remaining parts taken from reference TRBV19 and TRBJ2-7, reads DGGITQSPKYLFRKEGQNVTLSCEQNLNHDAMYWYRQDPGQGLRLIYYSQIVNDFQKGDIAEGYSVSREKKESFPLTVTSAQKNPTAFYLCASSIGFGIAYEQYFGPGTRLTVT.

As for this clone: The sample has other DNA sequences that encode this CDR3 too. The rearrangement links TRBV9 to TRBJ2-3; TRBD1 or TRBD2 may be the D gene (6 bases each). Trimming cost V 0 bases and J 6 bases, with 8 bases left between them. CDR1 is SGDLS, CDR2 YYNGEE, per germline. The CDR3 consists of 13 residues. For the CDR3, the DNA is TGTGCCAGCAGCGTAGGGGGGGCTGATACGCAGTATTTT. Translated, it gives CASSVGGADTQYF.

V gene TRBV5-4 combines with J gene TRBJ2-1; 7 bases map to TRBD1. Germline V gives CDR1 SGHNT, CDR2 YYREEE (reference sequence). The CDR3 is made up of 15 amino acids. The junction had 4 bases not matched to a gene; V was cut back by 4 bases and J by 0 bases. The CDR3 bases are TGTGCCAGCAGCCCCCCAGGGGGCTCCTACAATGAGCAGTTCTTC. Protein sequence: CASSPPGGSYNEQFF.

CDR3 nucleotides: TGTGCCAGCAGCGTAGGGACAGGCTATGGCTACACCTTC. This translates into CASSVGTGYGYTF. This chain links TRBV14 with TRBJ1-2; 8 positions match TRBD1. The length of the CDR3 is 13 residues. V shed 5 bases and J 4 bases; nucleotides not matched to a gene: 3. Germline loops: CDR1 SGHDN, CDR2 FVKESK.